The TCR beta chain under discussion was sequenced for a study of blood T cell repertoires in COVID-19. The V end was cut by 1 base, the J end by 0 bases, with 7 bases between. The CDR3 is made up of 15 amino acids. The germline gives CDR1 SGHNT, CDR2 YENEEA. The assay was immunoSEQ multiplex PCR, and TCRdb's table has in-frame clones only and misses some. Of around 58,000 clones listed, less than 85% are singletons. This clone was seen a few times. This clonotype was sampled from a human donor in a cohort sampled during active COVID-19. The sequencing input was peripheral blood. The chain couples TRBV11-3 to TRBJ2-1; maybe TRBD2 (5 bases). The CDR3 reads CASSLGESSYNEQFF. CDR3 sequence (DNA): TGTGCCAGCAGCTTAGGGGAGAGCTCCTACAATGAGCAGTTCTTC.